This T cell receptor beta chain was profiled in a study of blood T cell repertoires in COVID-19. Across the whole study: Researchers got acute and convalescent COVID-19 samples from the United States, Italy and Spain.

This CDR3 region has 15 residues. The ends lost 2 bases at V and 4 bases at J; junction bases unmatched: 4. CDR1 and CDR2 from the germline V gene are SNHLY and FYNNEI. Method: immunoSEQ multiplex PCR; TCRdb's copy keeps in-frame clones and lacks some. This repertoire shows about 320,000 clones, approximately 89% found once; its top ten account for about 5%. Sequences were obtained from PBMCs or T cells enriched from blood (not recorded which). The source is a man aged 30 to 39 who had recovered from COVID-19. The rearrangement uses TRBV2 and TRBJ2-5, with TRBD2 identical over 10 bases. DNA of the CDR3: TGTGCCAGCAGTGAAATAGCGGGGGGCATAGAGACCCAGTACTTC. Protein: CASSEIAGGIETQYF.